Detailed here is one T cell receptor (beta chain). The method was immunoSEQ multiplex PCR; TCRdb's version includes in-frame clones alone and lacks a portion of them. The sample contains about 60,000 clones, around 96% of which appear only once. The source of the sample is a study of T cell changes during pregnancy in multiple sclerosis. Germline CDR1 reads MNHEY; CDR2 reads SVGAGI. The CDR3 runs 14 residues. V lost 5 bases to trimming and J lost 2 bases, with 7 bases between them. The sample here was CD8+ T cells from peripheral blood mononuclear cells, taken after pregnancy. This clonotype was sampled from a female donor with multiple sclerosis, enrolled in a pregnancy study. The rearrangement links TRBV6-5 to TRBJ1-6; D gene unclear. DNA for the CDR3: TGTGCCAGCAGTCTCGACACCTATAATTCACCCCTCCACTTT. Amino acid sequence: CASSLDTYNSPLHF.